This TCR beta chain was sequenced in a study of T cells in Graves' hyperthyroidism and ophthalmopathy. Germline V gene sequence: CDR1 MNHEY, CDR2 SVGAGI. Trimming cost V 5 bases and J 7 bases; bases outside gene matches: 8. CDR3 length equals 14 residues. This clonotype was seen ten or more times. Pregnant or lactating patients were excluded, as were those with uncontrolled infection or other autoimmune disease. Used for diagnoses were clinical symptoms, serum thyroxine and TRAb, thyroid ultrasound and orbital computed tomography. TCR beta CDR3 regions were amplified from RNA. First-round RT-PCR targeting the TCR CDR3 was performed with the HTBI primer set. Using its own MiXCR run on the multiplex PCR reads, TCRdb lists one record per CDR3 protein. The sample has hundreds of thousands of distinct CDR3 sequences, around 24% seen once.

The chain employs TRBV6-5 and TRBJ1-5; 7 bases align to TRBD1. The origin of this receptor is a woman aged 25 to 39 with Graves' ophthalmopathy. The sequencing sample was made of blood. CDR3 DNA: TGTGCCAGCAGTCGCGACAGGGCCTTGCAGCCCCAGCATTTT. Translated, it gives CASSRDRALQPQHF.